A selection of T cell receptor beta chains follows, all from one sample in a study of vaccination and CD4 T cells after COVID-19. TCRdb re-called the PCR reads with MiXCR, one entry per CDR3 protein. The sample includes approximately 7,000 distinct CDR3 sequences, nearly 55% of them seen just once. For these TCRs, the target antigens are not known. The material sequenced was CD4+ T cells from blood, cultured in vitro. The receptors shown here come from a human donor in good health. Each CDR3 is given with its conserved first and last residue. Each record gives: CDR3 DNA, CDR3 protein, J gene, CDR3 length, D gene, clone size, V gene. D genes are given only for firm matches. A row's size may be missing; if present it is once, few, many or a size class.

CDR3nt: TGTGCCAGCAGCTTTGCAGGGAACTATGGCTACACCTTC
CDR3aa: CASSFAGNYGYTF
j_gene: TRBJ1-2
len: 13
d_gene: -
abundance: few
v_gene: TRBV27

CDR3nt: TGTGCCAGCAGCCAAGCTTGGGGGAGCTATGGCTACACCTTC
CDR3aa: CASSQAWGSYGYTF
j_gene: TRBJ1-2
len: 14
d_gene: -
abundance: -
v_gene: TRBV3-1

CDR3nt: TGTGCCAGCAGCCCACGTCAAACTAGCGGGAGGTCAAATGAGCAGTTCTTC
CDR3aa: CASSPRQTSGRSNEQFF
j_gene: TRBJ2-1
len: 17
d_gene: TRBD2
abundance: -
v_gene: TRBV7-9

CDR3nt: TGTGCCTGGAGTGGCCAACGGAGGGGCGCCAATGGCTACACCTTC
CDR3aa: CAWSGQRRGANGYTF
j_gene: TRBJ1-2
len: 15
d_gene: -
abundance: few
v_gene: TRBV30

CDR3nt: TGTGCCAGCATTTTCAGGAGCGGGGGGATCCCGGATACGCAGTATTTT
CDR3aa: CASIFRSGGIPDTQYF
j_gene: TRBJ2-3
len: 16
d_gene: TRBD2
abundance: -
v_gene: TRBV7-2

CDR3nt: TGTGCCAGTAGTATAGCTCAGGGGTCGAGGGATAGCAATCAGCCCCAGCATTTT
CDR3aa: CASSIAQGSRDSNQPQHF
j_gene: TRBJ1-5
len: 18
d_gene: -
abundance: few
v_gene: TRBV19

CDR3nt: TGTGCCAGCAGCTTAGGGGACGGCCCTAACGAGCAGTACTTC
CDR3aa: CASSLGDGPNEQYF
j_gene: TRBJ2-7
len: 14
d_gene: -
abundance: -
v_gene: TRBV11-2

CDR3nt: TGTGCCAGCAGGCCCACTAGCGGGGGCTCCTACGAGCAGTACTTC
CDR3aa: CASRPTSGGSYEQYF
j_gene: TRBJ2-7
len: 15
d_gene: TRBD2
abundance: -
v_gene: TRBV2

CDR3nt: TGTGCCAGCAGTCCCTCGTGGCTCGGGGAGCTGTTTTTT
CDR3aa: CASSPSWLGELFF
j_gene: TRBJ2-2
len: 13
d_gene: -
abundance: -
v_gene: TRBV27

CDR3nt: TGTGCCAGCAGCAAAGAGAATGGACAGGGAACCGTCGAAAAACTGTTTTTT
CDR3aa: CASSKENGQGTVEKLFF
j_gene: TRBJ1-4
len: 17
d_gene: -
abundance: -
v_gene: TRBV21-1

CDR3nt: TGTGCCAGCAGTAACGGGGCAGTTCTAGCGGGGGGAGATACGCAGTATTTT
CDR3aa: CASSNGAVLAGGDTQYF
j_gene: TRBJ2-3
len: 17
d_gene: TRBD2
abundance: -
v_gene: TRBV6-1

CDR3nt: TGTGCCAGCAGCGTAGACGGAGAGACCCAGTACTTC
CDR3aa: CASSVDGETQYF
j_gene: TRBJ2-5
len: 12
d_gene: -
abundance: -
v_gene: TRBV9

CDR3nt: TGTGCCAGCAGCTTGGATCCCGGGAGCCCCAAAAACATTCAGTACTTC
CDR3aa: CASSLDPGSPKNIQYF
j_gene: TRBJ2-4
len: 16
d_gene: -
abundance: -
v_gene: TRBV11-2

CDR3nt: TGTGCCAGGAGAGCCGGGACAAAGGGAAATTATCAGCCCCAGCATTTT
CDR3aa: CARRAGTKGNYQPQHF
j_gene: TRBJ1-5
len: 16
d_gene: -
abundance: few
v_gene: TRBV12-3/TRBV12-4

CDR3nt: TGTGCCAGCAGTATCACACAGGGGACCGGGGAGCTGTTTTTT
CDR3aa: CASSITQGTGELFF
j_gene: TRBJ2-2
len: 14
d_gene: TRBD1
abundance: -
v_gene: TRBV27

CDR3nt: TGTGCCAGCAGCTCCACCGGGACTAGCATGGATACGCAGTATTTT
CDR3aa: CASSSTGTSMDTQYF
j_gene: TRBJ2-3
len: 15
d_gene: TRBD2
abundance: few
v_gene: TRBV7-6

CDR3nt: TGTGCCACCAGCAGAGATTCTTTGGACAGGGCGACTGGCTACACCTTC
CDR3aa: CATSRDSLDRATGYTF
j_gene: TRBJ1-2
len: 16
d_gene: TRBD1
abundance: medium-sized
v_gene: TRBV15

CDR3nt: TGTGCCAGCAGACGGACAGGGGGACATGGCTACACCTTC
CDR3aa: CASRRTGGHGYTF
j_gene: TRBJ1-2
len: 13
d_gene: TRBD1
abundance: -
v_gene: TRBV5-8

CDR3nt: TGCAGCGTAGGAGATTTCTATGGCTACACCTTC
CDR3aa: CSVGDFYGYTF
j_gene: TRBJ1-2
len: 11
d_gene: -
abundance: few
v_gene: TRBV20-1

CDR3nt: TGCGCCAGCAGCCGAGGGGATAACACTGAAGCTTTCTTT
CDR3aa: CASSRGDNTEAFF
j_gene: TRBJ1-1
len: 13
d_gene: -
abundance: once
v_gene: TRBV10-2

CDR3nt: -
CDR3aa: CASSLGSVGSGSREKYF
j_gene: TRBJ2-7
len: 17
d_gene: -
abundance: -
v_gene: TRBV7-8

CDR3nt: TGTGCCAGTAGTTACCAGGGCGGCGATCAGCCCCAGCATTTT
CDR3aa: CASSYQGGDQPQHF
j_gene: TRBJ1-5
len: 14
d_gene: -
abundance: few
v_gene: TRBV19

CDR3nt: TGTGCCAGCTCAACCGTAGGGACAGGGTTCGGAAGCACAGATACGCAGTATTTT
CDR3aa: CASSTVGTGFGSTDTQYF
j_gene: TRBJ2-3
len: 18
d_gene: TRBD1
abundance: -
v_gene: TRBV18

CDR3nt: TGTGCCAGCAGTTGGCAGAGCAATCAGCCCCAGCATTTT
CDR3aa: CASSWQSNQPQHF
j_gene: TRBJ1-5
len: 13
d_gene: -
abundance: few
v_gene: TRBV12-3/TRBV12-4